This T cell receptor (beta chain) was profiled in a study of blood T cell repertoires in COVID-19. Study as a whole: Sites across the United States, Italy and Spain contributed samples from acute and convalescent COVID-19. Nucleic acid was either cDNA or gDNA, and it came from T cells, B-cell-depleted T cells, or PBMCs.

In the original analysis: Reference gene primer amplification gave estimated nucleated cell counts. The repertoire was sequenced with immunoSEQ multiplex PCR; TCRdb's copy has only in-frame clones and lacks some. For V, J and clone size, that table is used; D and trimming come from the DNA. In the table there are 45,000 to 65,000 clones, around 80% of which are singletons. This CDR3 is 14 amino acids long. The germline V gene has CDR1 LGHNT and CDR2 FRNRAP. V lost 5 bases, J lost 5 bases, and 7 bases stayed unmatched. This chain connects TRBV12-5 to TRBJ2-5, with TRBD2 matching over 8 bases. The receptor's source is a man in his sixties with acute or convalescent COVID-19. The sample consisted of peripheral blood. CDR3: CASGPQLAVETQYF. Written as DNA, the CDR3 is TGTGCTAGTGGTCCCCAACTAGCGGTGGAGACCCAGTACTTC.